The clone carrying this T cell receptor (beta chain) has at least ten counts. This CDR3 region has 15 residues. V was pared by 5 bases and J by 4 bases, with 17 bases between. Germline V gene lookup returns CDR1 LGHNA and CDR2 YSLEER. The data originate from a study of response to subunit inactivated influenza vaccine. In TCRdb, the RT-PCR reads were re-called with MiXCR into one record per CDR3 protein. This sample has 400,000 to 650,000 distinct CDR3 sequences, with 6.5% to 8% found just once. This rearrangement joins TRBV4-3 to TRBJ2-5; tentatively, D is TRBD2 (5 bases). The sequence derives from a man between 50 and 75 years old who received an inactivated influenza vaccine. The sequenced sample was PBMCs from blood, obtained around 25 months after vaccination. DNA of the CDR3: TGCGCCAGCAGCAAGTTTATGGGGAGCTCAGAGACCCAGTACTTC. Protein sequence: CASSKFMGSSETQYF.